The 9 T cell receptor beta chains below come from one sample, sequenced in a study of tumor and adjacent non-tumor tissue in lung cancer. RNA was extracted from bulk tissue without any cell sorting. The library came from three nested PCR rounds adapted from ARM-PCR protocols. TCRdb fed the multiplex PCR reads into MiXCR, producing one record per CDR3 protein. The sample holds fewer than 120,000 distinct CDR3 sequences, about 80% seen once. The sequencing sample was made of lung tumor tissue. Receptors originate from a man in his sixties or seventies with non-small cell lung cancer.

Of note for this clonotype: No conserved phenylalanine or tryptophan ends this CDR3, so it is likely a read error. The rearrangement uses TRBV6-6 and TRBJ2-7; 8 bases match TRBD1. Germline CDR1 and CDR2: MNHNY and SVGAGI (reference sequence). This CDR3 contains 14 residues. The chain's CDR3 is CVSSYQDRAYEQYL. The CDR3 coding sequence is TGTGTCAGCAGTTACCAGGACAGGGCATACGAGCAGTACTTA.

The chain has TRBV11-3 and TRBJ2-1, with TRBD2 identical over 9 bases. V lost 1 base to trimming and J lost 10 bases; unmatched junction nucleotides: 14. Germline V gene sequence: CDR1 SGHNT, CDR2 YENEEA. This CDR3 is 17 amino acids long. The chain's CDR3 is CASSLGLLAGDRKEQFF. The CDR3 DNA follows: TGTGCCAGCAGCTTAGGTCTCTTAGCGGGAGATAGAAAAGAGCAGTTCTTC. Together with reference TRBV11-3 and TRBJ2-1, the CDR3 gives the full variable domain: EAGVVQSPRYKIIEKKQPVAFWCNPISGHNTLYWYLQNLGQGPELLIRYENEEAVDDSQLPKDRFSAERLKGVDSTLKIQPAELGDSAVYLCASSLGLLAGDRKEQFFGPGTRLTVL.

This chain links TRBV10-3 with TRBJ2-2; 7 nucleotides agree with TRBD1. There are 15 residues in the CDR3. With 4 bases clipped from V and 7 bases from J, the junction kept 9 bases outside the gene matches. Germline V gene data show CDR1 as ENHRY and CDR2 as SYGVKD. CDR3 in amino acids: CAISGVNRDSGELFF. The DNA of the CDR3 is TGTGCCATCAGTGGAGTCAACAGGGACAGCGGGGAGCTGTTTTTT.

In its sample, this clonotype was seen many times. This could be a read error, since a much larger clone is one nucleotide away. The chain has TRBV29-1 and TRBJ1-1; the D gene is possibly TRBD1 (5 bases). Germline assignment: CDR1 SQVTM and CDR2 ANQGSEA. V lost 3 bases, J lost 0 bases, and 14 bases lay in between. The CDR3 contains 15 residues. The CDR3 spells CSVDEFGGMNTEAFF. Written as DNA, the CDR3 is TGCAGCGTTGATGAATTCGGGGGAATGAACACTGAAGCTTTCTTT.

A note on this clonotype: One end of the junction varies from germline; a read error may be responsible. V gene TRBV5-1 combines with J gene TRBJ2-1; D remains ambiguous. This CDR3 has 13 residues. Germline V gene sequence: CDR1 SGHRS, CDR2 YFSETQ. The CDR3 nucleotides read TGCGCCAGCATCTTGGTACTTGACAATGAGCAGTTCTTC. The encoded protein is CASILVLDNEQFF.

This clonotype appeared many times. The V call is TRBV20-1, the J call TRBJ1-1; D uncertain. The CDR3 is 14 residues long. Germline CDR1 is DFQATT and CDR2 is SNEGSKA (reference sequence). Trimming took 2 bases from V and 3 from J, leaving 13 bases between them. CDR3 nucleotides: TGCAGTGCTAGATCCGAGTCTGGGGACACTGAAGCTTTCTTT. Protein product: CSARSESGDTEAFF.

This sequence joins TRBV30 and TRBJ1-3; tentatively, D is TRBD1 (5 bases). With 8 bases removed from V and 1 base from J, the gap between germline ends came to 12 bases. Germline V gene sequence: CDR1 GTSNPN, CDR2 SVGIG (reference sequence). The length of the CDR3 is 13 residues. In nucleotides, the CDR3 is TGTGCCCAAGCGACAGCGTCTGGAAACACCATATATTTT. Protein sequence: CAQATASGNTIYF.

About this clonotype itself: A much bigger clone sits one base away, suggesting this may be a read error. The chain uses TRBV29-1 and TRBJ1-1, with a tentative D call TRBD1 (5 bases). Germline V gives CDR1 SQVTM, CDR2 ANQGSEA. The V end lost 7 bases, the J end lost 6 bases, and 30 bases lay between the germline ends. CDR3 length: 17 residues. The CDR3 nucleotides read TGCAGCGCTCCTGAGCCCGGGGCTCGGGCGGGGATCGCTGAAGCTTTCTTT. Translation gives CSAPEPGARAGIAEAFF.

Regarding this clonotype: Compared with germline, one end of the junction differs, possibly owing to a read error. The CDR3, as DNA: TGTGCCAAGACTCCTTGGGGGGGACAGGGCTCCTACGAGGAGTACTTC. Translating it yields CAKTPWGGQGSYEEYF. The chain is built from TRBV28 and TRBJ2-7; 9 bases align to TRBD1. There are 16 residues in the CDR3. The germline CDR1 and CDR2 sequences are MDHEN and SYDVKM.